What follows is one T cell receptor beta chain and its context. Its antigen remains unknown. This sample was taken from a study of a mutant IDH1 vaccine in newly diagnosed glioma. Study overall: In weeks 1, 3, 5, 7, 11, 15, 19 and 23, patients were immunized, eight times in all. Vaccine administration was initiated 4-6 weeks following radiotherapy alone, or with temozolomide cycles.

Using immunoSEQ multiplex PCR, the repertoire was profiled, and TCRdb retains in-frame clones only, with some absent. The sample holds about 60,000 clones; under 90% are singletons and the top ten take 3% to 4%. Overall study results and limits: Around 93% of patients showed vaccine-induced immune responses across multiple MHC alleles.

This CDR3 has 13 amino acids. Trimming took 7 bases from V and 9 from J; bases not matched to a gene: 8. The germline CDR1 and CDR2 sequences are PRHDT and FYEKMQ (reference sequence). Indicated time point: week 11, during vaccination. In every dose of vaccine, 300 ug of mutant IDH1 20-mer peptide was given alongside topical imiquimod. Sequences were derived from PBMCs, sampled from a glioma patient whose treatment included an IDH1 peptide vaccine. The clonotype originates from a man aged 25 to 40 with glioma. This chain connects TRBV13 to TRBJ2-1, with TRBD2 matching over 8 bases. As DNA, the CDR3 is TGTGCCAGCACCAAGGTCGGGGGGGGTGAGCAGTTCTTC. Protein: CASTKVGGGEQFF.